One and the same sample provided the 25 T cell receptor beta chains below, sequenced in a study of blood T cell repertoires in COVID-19. Some clones are missing from TCRdb's copy, which holds only in-frame ones; the method was immunoSEQ multiplex PCR. The sample has 75,000 to 100,000 clones, about 85% seen once. The specimen was peripheral blood. These TCRs come from a man aged 55-75 years with acute or convalescent COVID-19.

The chain couples TRBV18 to TRBJ2-7; 8 bases are shared with TRBD1. The CDR3 has 15 amino acids. Germline loops: CDR1 KGHSH, CDR2 LQKENI. Trimming took 4 bases from V and 2 from J; bases not matched to a gene: 7. The CDR3 reads CASSRKDRDAYEQYF. CDR3 bases: TGTGCCAGCTCACGCAAGGACAGGGATGCCTACGAGCAGTACTTC.

V is TRBV19 and J is TRBJ2-5, with 9 positions matching TRBD2. V shed 2 bases, J shed 5 bases, and the junction held 6 bases outside the gene matches. Germline V gives CDR1 LNHDA, CDR2 SQIVND (reference sequence). The CDR3 extends over 15 amino acids. CDR3 region: CASSISLAGLETQYF. DNA of the CDR3: TGTGCCAGTAGTATAAGTCTAGCGGGGCTGGAGACCCAGTACTTC.

The V gene is TRBV10-3, the J gene TRBJ1-4; D remains unclear. CDR3 length equals 15 residues. Germline V gene data show CDR1 as ENHRY and CDR2 as SYGVKD. The V end lost 0 bases, the J end lost 11 bases, and 16 bases lay between the germline ends. CDR3: CAISESRGSIGKLFF. The CDR3 nucleotides read TGTGCCATCAGTGAGTCGCGAGGGTCAATCGGGAAACTGTTTTTT.

The chain uses TRBV15 and TRBJ2-1, with 11 bases identical to TRBD2. The trim removed 0 bases at V and 4 bases at J, leaving 8 bases unmatched. This CDR3 has 18 residues. Germline V gives CDR1 LNHNV, CDR2 YYDKDF (reference sequence). The CDR3 nucleotides read TGTGCCACCAGCAGAGATTTCTCGGGACTAGCGGTTTACAATGAGCAGTTCTTC. This gives the protein CATSRDFSGLAVYNEQFF.

The V and J genes are TRBV5-1 and TRBJ2-6; D gene uncertain. The CDR3 totals 14 residues. Germline CDR1 and CDR2: SGHRS and YFSETQ. Trimming left V 3 bases short and J 0 bases short, with 4 bases between. Here the CDR3 reads CASSSGSGANVLTF. Here the CDR3 DNA reads TGCGCCAGCAGCTCCGGCTCTGGGGCCAACGTCCTGACTTTC.

On this clone: One end of the junction is discordant with germline, which a read error may explain. The chain combines TRBV10-3 with TRBJ2-3, with D maybe TRBD2 (6 bases). Germline V lookup: CDR1 ENHRY, CDR2 SYGVKD. This CDR3 is built from 11 residues. CDR3 sequence (DNA): TGTGCCATCAAGGATAGCGGCACCCCCCATTTT. As protein: CAIKDSGTPHF.

The gene calls are TRBV5-1 and TRBJ2-7, with 9 bases matching TRBD1. The CDR3 is 15 residues long. V was clipped by 0 bases and J by 0 bases; unmatched bases: 1. Per germline, CDR1 SGHRS and CDR2 YFSETQ. In nucleotides, the CDR3 is TGCGCCAGCAGCTTGGAGACAGGGGGCTCCTACGAGCAGTACTTC. It is translated as CASSLETGGSYEQYF.

This rearrangement joins TRBV12-3 or TRBV12-4 to TRBJ2-1; D possibly corresponds to TRBD1 (5 bases). Trimming stripped 6 bases from V and 8 bases from J, with 8 bases between. The CDR3 has 11 residues. In DNA form, the CDR3 reads TGTGCCAGCAGCCCACAGGATGAGCAGTTCTTC. Encoded protein: CASSPQDEQFF.

This clone showed up just once. The rearrangement links TRBV10-2 to TRBJ2-5; 8 nucleotides match TRBD2. V gave up 0 bases and J gave up 9 bases; unmatched junction bases: 15. The CDR3 contains 17 residues. Germline CDR1 WSHSY, CDR2 SAAADI. The CDR3 region is CASSESSGANRGAAQYF. CDR3 DNA: TGCGCCAGCAGTGAGTCTAGCGGGGCAAACCGGGGGGCGGCCCAGTACTTC.

The count of this clone is one. The chain recombines TRBV7-6 with TRBJ1-5; D gene uncertain. CDR1 and CDR2 (germline): SGHVS, FNYEAQ. Trimming left V 2 bases short and J 5 bases short, with 4 bases between. This CDR3 comprises 12 residues. The CDR3 is CASSLLDQPQHF. The DNA for the CDR3 is TGTGCCAGCAGCTTACTAGATCAGCCCCAGCATTTT. Supplemented by reference TRBV7-6 and TRBJ1-5, the full variable domain reads GAGVSQSPRYKVTKRGQDVALRCDPISGHVSLYWYRQALGQGPEFLTYFNYEAQQDKSGLPNDRFSAERPEGSISTLTIQRTEQRDSAMYRCASSLLDQPQHFGDGTRLSIL.

V is TRBV27 and J is TRBJ1-1; D gene ambiguous. The germline gives CDR1 MNHEY, CDR2 SMNVEV (reference sequence). Trimming removed 6 bases from V and 3 bases from J, with 8 bases in between. The CDR3 runs to 12 residues. CDR3 region: CASRSPYTEAFF. CDR3 DNA: TGTGCCAGCAGGAGCCCCTACACTGAAGCTTTCTTT.

The chain is built from TRBV7-9 and TRBJ1-1; 8 nucleotides align to TRBD1. There are 15 residues in the CDR3. Germline values: CDR1 SEHNR, CDR2 FQNEAQ (reference sequence). V lost 1 base to trimming and J lost 1 base; unmatched junction nucleotides: 2. This chain's CDR3 is CASSLEGTGNTEAFF. Written as DNA, the CDR3 is TGTGCCAGCAGCTTAGAGGGGACAGGGAACACTGAAGCTTTCTTT.

The J gene is TRBJ2-5, the V gene TRBV18; the D is unclear. Trimming took off 3 bases at V and 2 bases at J, with 7 bases between the two ends. The CDR3 runs to 13 residues. CDR1 and CDR2 (germline): KGHSH, LQKENI. As DNA, the CDR3 is TGTGCCAGCTCACCCGACTTGCAAGAGACCCAGTACTTC. It yields the protein CASSPDLQETQYF.

This chain connects TRBV29-1 to TRBJ2-5; 14 bases fit TRBD2. With V trimmed by 6 bases and J by 5 bases, 11 bases remained unmatched. Germline CDR1 reads SQVTM; CDR2 reads ANQGSEA. The CDR3 is made up of 16 amino acids. The CDR3 sequence is CSVGGTSGGRGETQYF. The DNA for the CDR3 is TGCAGCGTGGGGGGGACTAGCGGGGGCCGGGGGGAGACCCAGTACTTC. Filled out from reference TRBV29-1 and TRBJ2-5, the complete variable domain reads SAVISQKPSRDICQRGTSLTIQCQVDSQVTMMFWYRQQPGQSLTLIATANQGSEATYESGFVIDKFPISRPNLTFSTLTVSNMSPEDSSIYLCSVGGTSGGRGETQYFGPGTRLLVL.

The chain employs TRBV19 and TRBJ2-1, with 10 bases fitting TRBD1. Germline assignment: CDR1 LNHDA and CDR2 SQIVND (reference sequence). Trimming removed 4 bases from V and 0 bases from J; junction bases left unmatched: 9. The CDR3 sequence is 18 residues long. The CDR3 coding sequence is TGTGCCAGTAGTACCCAGGACAGGGGGTCCCTCTCCTACAATGAGCAGTTCTTC. Its protein is CASSTQDRGSLSYNEQFF.

This chain joins TRBV5-1 and TRBJ1-1; 7 nucleotides agree with TRBD1. The junction had 6 bases not matched to a gene; V was cut back by 3 bases and J by 4 bases. This CDR3 spans 14 amino acids. Germline V gives CDR1 SGHRS, CDR2 YFSETQ. This CDR3 is CASSSTGVATEAFF. Written as DNA, the CDR3 is TGCGCCAGCAGCTCAACAGGGGTGGCCACTGAAGCTTTCTTT.

The chain uses TRBV5-1 and TRBJ1-2; 9 positions match TRBD1. V shed 4 bases and J 4 bases; nucleotides not matched to a gene: 5. Germline V gene data show CDR1 as SGHRS and CDR2 as YFSETQ. The CDR3 is made up of 14 amino acids. CDR3 nucleotides: TGCGCCAGCAGCGGCGGACAGGGGAGCTATGGCTACACCTTC. This gives the protein CASSGGQGSYGYTF.

The chain employs TRBV5-1 and TRBJ1-2; possibly TRBD1 for D (5 bases). Germline V gene data show CDR1 as SGHRS and CDR2 as YFSETQ. CDR3 length: 13 residues. V lost 0 bases, J lost 6 bases, and 9 bases lay in between. The CDR3 is CASSLEGANGYTF. DNA for the CDR3: TGCGCCAGCAGCTTGGAAGGGGCGAATGGCTACACCTTC.

The chain combines TRBV4-1 with TRBJ1-1, with D perhaps TRBD1 (5 bases). The germline V gene encodes CDR1 MGHRA and CDR2 YSYEKL. V gave up 2 bases and J gave up 1 base, with 8 bases separating them. The CDR3 spans 14 residues. In DNA form, the CDR3 reads TGCGCCAGCAGCCAAAAGACAGAGAACACTGAAGCTTTCTTT. Amino acids: CASSQKTENTEAFF.

CDR3 in DNA: TGTGCCAGCAGCTCCTCGGCAGGACAATCTGGAAACACCATATATTTT. It specifies CASSSSAGQSGNTIYF. The chain recombines TRBV7-8 with TRBJ1-3; tentatively, D is TRBD1 (5 bases). CDR1 and CDR2 (germline): SGHVS, FQNEAQ. V lost 4 bases, J lost 1 base, and 14 bases lay in between. The CDR3 has 16 residues.

V usage is TRBV6-5 and J usage is TRBJ2-6, with D unclear. The V gene's germline CDR1 is MNHEY and CDR2 SVGAGI. The CDR3 covers 14 residues. The ends were cut back, 7 bases at V and 0 bases at J, with 7 bases in the middle. CDR3 bases: TGTGCCAGCACCTGGAGCTCTGGGGCCAACGTCCTGACTTTC. Protein: CASTWSSGANVLTF.

V and J are TRBV2 and TRBJ2-1; no firm D call. Germline CDR1 is SNHLY and CDR2 is FYNNEI. The CDR3 spans 14 residues. Trimming removed 6 bases from V and 0 bases from J, with 9 bases in between. The CDR3: CASRSLSSYNEQFF. As DNA, the CDR3 is TGTGCCAGCAGATCTCTGAGCTCCTACAATGAGCAGTTCTTC.

The J gene is TRBJ2-3, the V gene TRBV25-1; D is unclear. Germline CDR1 and CDR2: MGHDK and SYGVNS. With 5 bases removed from V and 1 base from J, the gap between germline ends came to 13 bases. The CDR3 has 15 residues. DNA for the CDR3: TGTGCCAGCAGTTTCGGGTCCCCCGGCACAGATACGCAGTATTTT. This encodes CASSFGSPGTDTQYF. Drawing the rest from reference TRBV25-1 and TRBJ2-3, the complete variable domain is EADIYQTPRYLVIGTGKKITLECSQTMGHDKMYWYQQDPGMELHLIHYSYGVNSTEKGDLSSESTVSRIRTEHFPLTLESARPSHTSQYLCASSFGSPGTDTQYFGPGTRLTVL.

V gene TRBV2 combines with J gene TRBJ2-5, with 7 bases identical to TRBD2. Germline V gives CDR1 SNHLY, CDR2 FYNNEI. The CDR3 length is 17 residues. J was trimmed by 1 base and V by 4 bases; bases with no gene match: 12. DNA for the CDR3: TGTGCCAGCAGTGGGGGCGGGAGCCGAAACCGCCAAGAGACCCAGTACTTC. It translates to CASSGGGSRNRQETQYF.

This clone was counted between two and nine times. The chain carries TRBV6-5 and TRBJ1-1, with D possibly being TRBD1 (6 bases). Germline V CDR1 and CDR2: MNHEY, SVGAGI. This CDR3 has 15 residues. The V end lost 5 bases, the J end lost 0 bases, and 13 bases lay between the germline ends. The CDR3 loop reads CASSLRGALNTEAFF. CDR3 nucleotide sequence: TGTGCCAGCAGTCTCCGGGGGGCACTGAACACTGAAGCTTTCTTT.